Below, 21 T cell receptor beta chains from the same sample are listed, as sequenced in a study of monozygotic twins with inflammatory bowel disease. TCRdb reprocessed the 5' RACE reads, with one entry per CDR3 protein and no DNA. The sample shows 400,000 to 500,000 distinct CDR3 sequences, and more than 2% sits with its ten largest clones. Input material: blood. The receptor source for this set is a human donor with ulcerative colitis or Crohn's disease, or a healthy co-twin of an affected twin (not recorded which).

V usage is TRBV11-2 and J usage is TRBJ2-4; TCRdb picks TRBD1, but there is no DNA to check that call. This CDR3 region has 15 residues. The germline V gene encodes CDR1 SGHAT and CDR2 FQNNGV. The CDR3 loop reads CASSKLRGPKNIQYF.

The V call is TRBV5-1, the J call TRBJ2-3; TCRdb designates TRBD2, a call that cannot be tested without DNA. The CDR3 contains 15 residues. The V gene's germline CDR1 is SGHRS and CDR2 YFSETQ. CDR3 amino acids: CASSPQGVTADTQYF.

The V gene is TRBV4-3, the J gene TRBJ2-3; the TRBD2 assignment by TCRdb is unverifiable without DNA. Germline CDR1 LGHNA, CDR2 YSLEER. This CDR3 region has 15 residues. This CDR3 reads CASSQDLAGTDTQYF.

The gene calls are TRBV5-1 and TRBJ2-2; there is no DNA to check the TCRdb D call of TRBD2. Per the germline V gene, CDR1 is SGHRS and CDR2 is YFSETQ. The CDR3 length is 15 residues. The CDR3 sequence: CASSLSGRLTGELFF.

The V and J genes are TRBV19 and TRBJ1-1. The CDR3 contains 14 residues. Germline V CDR1 and CDR2: LNHDA, SQIVND (reference sequence). The CDR3 loop reads CASRLGTGNTEAFF.

The V gene is TRBV20-1, the J gene TRBJ1-4; the TCRdb D gene call, TRBD1, has no DNA to confirm it. This CDR3 has 15 amino acids. Germline V gives CDR1 DFQATT, CDR2 SNEGSKA (reference sequence). Here the CDR3 reads CSARDLGQSNEKLFF.

The chain carries TRBV12-3 or TRBV12-4 and TRBJ1-5; TCRdb selects TRBD1, and the lack of DNA leaves this call unchecked. The length of the CDR3 is 12 residues. This CDR3 is CASSFSGEPQHF.

V usage is TRBV20-1 and J usage is TRBJ1-1; the D gene TCRdb calls, TRBD1, cannot be checked with no DNA. Germline V gives CDR1 DFQATT, CDR2 SNEGSKA (reference sequence). The CDR3 has 17 amino acids. CDR3 region: CSARDPFGSGAGTEAFF.

This chain links TRBV6-2 or TRBV6-3 with TRBJ2-7. Germline-derived CDR1 and CDR2 are MNHEY and SVGEGT. The CDR3 has 15 residues. CDR3 sequence reads: CASSLKVGNRYEQYF.

The chain carries TRBV27 and TRBJ2-3; TCRdb names TRBD1, which stays unverified in the absence of DNA. Germline-derived CDR1 and CDR2 are MNHEY and SMNVEV (reference sequence). CDR3 length: 12 residues. CDR3 region: CASRGAPATQYF.

The V and J genes are TRBV20-1 and TRBJ1-4. The CDR3 loop spans 13 amino acids. The germline CDR1 and CDR2 sequences are DFQATT and SNEGSKA (reference sequence). This CDR3 reads CSPYRVTNEKLFF.

This chain links TRBV24-1 with TRBJ2-3; with no DNA, the TCRdb D assignment of TRBD1 cannot be verified. The CDR3 is 15 residues long. From germline, CDR1 is KGHDR and CDR2 SFDVKD. The CDR3 reads CATSGSGRATDTQYF.

V and J are TRBV9 and TRBJ1-2; the TCRdb D gene call, TRBD1, has no DNA to confirm it. The CDR3 has 15 amino acids. Germline-derived CDR1 and CDR2 are SGDLS and YYNGEE. The CDR3 sequence: CASSKMGQGSDGYTF.

V is TRBV12-3 or TRBV12-4 and J is TRBJ1-6. This CDR3 comprises 13 residues. The CDR3 reads CASTARPNSPLHF.

The rearrangement joins TRBV30 to TRBJ1-1. This CDR3 spans 13 amino acids. Germline V gene sequence: CDR1 GTSNPN, CDR2 SVGIG (reference sequence). The CDR3 here is CAWSVSGDTEASF.

The chain recombines TRBV2 with TRBJ2-7; TCRdb gives TRBD1 as the D gene, but with no DNA this cannot be confirmed. The CDR3 has 15 amino acids. Germline V lookup: CDR1 SNHLY, CDR2 FYNNEI. The CDR3 sequence: CASSERDRGQLGQYF.

The rearrangement uses TRBV18 and TRBJ1-6; no DNA is available, so the TRBD1 call from TCRdb remains unchecked. The germline gives CDR1 KGHSH, CDR2 LQKENI. The CDR3 has 16 amino acids. The CDR3 here is CASSPLRTGGNSPLHF.

The chain is built from TRBV2 and TRBJ2-3; the TCRdb call, TRBD1, lacks DNA for checking. This CDR3 has 15 residues. CDR1 is SNHLY, CDR2 FYNNEI, per germline. CDR3 loop: CASRLRDSLTDTQYF.

The J gene is TRBJ2-2, the V gene TRBV5-1; there is no DNA to check the TCRdb D call of TRBD1. Germline V gene data show CDR1 as SGHRS and CDR2 as YFSETQ. The CDR3 length is 17 residues. The CDR3 protein is CASSLRDRDSSAGELFF.

The chain employs TRBV15 and TRBJ1-2; TCRdb indicates TRBD1, and absent DNA this call remains unverified. This CDR3 comprises 16 residues. The germline gives CDR1 LNHNV, CDR2 YYDKDF (reference sequence). CDR3 residues: CATSTRDRGTLFGYTF. The full variable domain, with the rest looked up from reference TRBV15 and TRBJ1-2, is DAMVIQNPRYQVTQFGKPVTLSCSQTLNHNVMYWYQQKSSQAPKLLFHYYDKDFNNEADTPDNFQSRRPNTSFCFLDIRSPGLGDTAMYLCATSTRDRGTLFGYTFGSGTRLTVV.

The genes are TRBV28 and TRBJ1-5. Germline-derived CDR1 and CDR2 are MDHEN and SYDVKM. The CDR3 spans 12 residues. The CDR3 protein is CASSFRGQPQHF. Full variable domain (missing parts from reference TRBV28 and TRBJ1-5): DVKVTQSSRYLVKRTGEKVFLECVQDMDHENMFWYRQDPGLGLRLIYFSYDVKMKEKGDIPEGYSVSREKKERFSLILESASTNQTSMYLCASSFRGQPQHFGDGTRLSIL.